This T cell receptor beta chain was found in a study of T cell responses to AZD1222 COVID-19 vaccine. Study-wide results and caveats: The donor cohort was predominantly white British with a female majority, and clonal diversity may have been underestimated. Repertoire sampling happened only post peak T cell response. Nearly half of unique spike-specific TCRs reportedly avoided B.1.351 and B.1.1.7 mutated regions.

Assay used: immunoSEQ multiplex PCR; TCRdb lists only in-frame clones, some missing. The table has some 160,000 clones, roughly 88% seen once. This clone turned up a few times. What it recognizes is unknown. V was clipped by 7 bases and J by 4 bases; unmatched bases: 2. The CDR3 is 13 residues long. Germline V gene sequence: CDR1 LNHDA, CDR2 SQIVND (reference sequence). The chain employs TRBV19 and TRBJ1-5; 9 positions match TRBD1. The source is an adult who received the AZD1222 COVID-19 vaccine. The material sequenced was peripheral blood, taken 28 days after the second AZD1222 dose. This CDR3 reads CASMDRGNQPQHF. Here the CDR3 DNA reads TGTGCCAGTATGGACAGGGGAAATCAGCCCCAGCATTTT.